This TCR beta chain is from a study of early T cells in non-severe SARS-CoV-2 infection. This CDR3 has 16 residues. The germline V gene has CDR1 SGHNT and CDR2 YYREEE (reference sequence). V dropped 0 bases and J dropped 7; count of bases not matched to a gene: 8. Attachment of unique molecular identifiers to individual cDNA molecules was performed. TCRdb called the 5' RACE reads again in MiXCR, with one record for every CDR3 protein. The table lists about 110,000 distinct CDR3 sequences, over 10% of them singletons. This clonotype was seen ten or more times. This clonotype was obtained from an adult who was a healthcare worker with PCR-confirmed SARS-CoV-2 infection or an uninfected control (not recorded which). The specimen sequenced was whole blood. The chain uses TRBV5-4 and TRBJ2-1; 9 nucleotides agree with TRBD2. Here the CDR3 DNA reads TGTGCCAGCAGCTTGGACCTGTTAGCGGGAGTAAATGAGCAGTTCTTC. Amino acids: CASSLDLLAGVNEQFF. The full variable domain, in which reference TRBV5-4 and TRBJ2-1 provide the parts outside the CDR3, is ETGVTQSPTHLIKTRGQQVTLRCSSQSGHNTVSWYQQALGQGPQFIFQYYREEENGRGNFPPRFSGLQFPNYSSELNVNALELDDSALYLCASSLDLLAGVNEQFFGPGTRLTVL.